The 19 T cell receptor beta chains given below trace back to one sample, sequenced in a study of blood T cells in healthy people across ages. Sample-barcoded 5' priming and a J-beta primer mix drove a second PCR of roughly 6 to 12 cycles. Via MiXCR, TCRdb re-called the 5' RACE reads, giving one row per CDR3 protein. The sample has 710,000 or so distinct CDR3 sequences, about 30% seen once. The sample taken for sequencing was blood. These receptors all come from a woman aged 80 or over in good health.

The chain recombines TRBV20-1 with TRBJ2-7, with D tentatively TRBD1 (5 bases). The CDR3 contains 12 residues. Trimming took 3 bases from V and 4 from J, leaving 10 bases between them. Germline CDR1 is DFQATT and CDR2 is SNEGSKA (reference sequence). The CDR3 region has the DNA TGCAGTGCTAGCACCCAGGGTTACGAGCAGTACTTC. This translates into CSASTQGYEQYF.

On this clonotype: A read error may account for a junction end that differs from germline. The chain combines TRBV7-3 with TRBJ2-5; D gene unclear. CDR1 is SGHTA, CDR2 FQGTGA, per germline. The CDR3 consists of 16 residues. CDR3 DNA sequence: TGTGCCAGCAGCTTAAGAGGAAAGATTCTCCAAGAGACCCAGTGCTTC. It specifies CASSLRGKILQETQCF.

This clonotype turned up a few times. This chain links TRBV2 with TRBJ1-6, with D perhaps TRBD1 (5 bases). Trimming shortened V by 4 bases and J by 1 base, and 20 bases separated the two germline ends. Germline V gives CDR1 SNHLY, CDR2 FYNNEI. This CDR3 has 19 amino acids. CDR3 sequence (DNA): TGTGCCAGCAGTGGACAGTTTGGGGTCGGAAGGTCCTATAATTCACCCCTCCACTTT. The encoded protein is CASSGQFGVGRSYNSPLHF.

This clonotype was observed many times. V is TRBV5-1 and J is TRBJ2-3; possible D gene TRBD2, 5 bases. The CDR3 length is 16 residues. The V end lost 6 bases, the J end lost 4 bases, and 21 bases lay between the germline ends. Germline CDR1 SGHRS, CDR2 YFSETQ. The CDR3 region has the DNA TGCGCCAGCACCTTTGGCAGCACTAGTTGGGCAGATACGCAGTATTTT. Translated: CASTFGSTSWADTQYF.

This chain links TRBV20-1 with TRBJ2-1; D is perhaps TRBD2 (6 bases). Deletions cut 6 bases from V and 0 bases from J, with 18 bases between. Germline V gives CDR1 DFQATT, CDR2 SNEGSKA (reference sequence). The CDR3 loop spans 16 amino acids. The CDR3 protein is CSAVGAGSSSYNEQFF. CDR3 nucleotides: TGCAGTGCCGTTGGGGCGGGGTCTAGCTCCTACAATGAGCAGTTCTTC.

This clonotype was counted between two and nine times. The CDR3 nucleotides read TGTGCCAGCAGTTTAATTTTGGGGACAGGGCTGAACACTGAAGCTTTCTTT. Translating gives CASSLILGTGLNTEAFF. This chain uses TRBV12-3 or TRBV12-4 with TRBJ1-1; the match to TRBD1 covers 9 bases. The V gene end was trimmed by 2 bases and the J gene end by 0 bases; junction bases not matched to a gene: 7. The CDR3 totals 17 residues.

Details on this clonotype: Sequence at one end of the junction differs from germline and may be a read error. The CDR3 bases are TGTGCCAGCAGTAGACAGGGAGATACGCGGTATTTT. It specifies CASSRQGDTRYF. The V call is TRBV7-8, the J call TRBJ2-3; TRBD1 aligns across 7 bases. The CDR3 covers 12 residues. Germline V CDR1 and CDR2: SGHVS, FQNEAQ. The whole variable domain, filled in from reference TRBV7-8 and TRBJ2-3, reads GAGVSQSPRYKVAKRGQDVALRCDPISGHVSLFWYQQALGQGPEFLTYFQNEAQLDKSGLPSDRFFAERPEGSVSTLKIQRTQQEDSAVYLCASSRQGDTRYFGPGTRLTVL.

Many counts were recorded for this clonotype. The chain employs TRBV3-1 and TRBJ1-2; D gene unclear. Trimming stripped 4 bases from V and 8 bases from J, with 17 bases between. The CDR3 consists of 14 residues. Germline loops: CDR1 LGHDT, CDR2 YNNKEL (reference sequence). CDR3 loop: CASSLDQSVGGYTF. As DNA, the CDR3 is TGTGCCAGCAGCCTCGACCAATCGGTTGGAGGCTACACCTTC.

This clonotype was seen only a few times. V and J are TRBV30 and TRBJ2-5, with D perhaps TRBD1 (5 bases). The V gene's germline CDR1 is GTSNPN and CDR2 SVGIG (reference sequence). V was pared by 5 bases and J by 4 bases, with 17 bases between. CDR3 length: 14 residues. The CDR3 loop reads CAWVPWGQGETQYF. CDR3 sequence (DNA): TGTGCCTGGGTCCCCTGGGGTCAGGGAGAGACCCAGTACTTC.

V is TRBV6-1 and J is TRBJ1-3; D unresolved. The CDR3 has 13 amino acids. V shed 8 bases and J shed 2 bases, with 10 bases lying between them. Per the germline V gene, CDR1 is MNHNS and CDR2 is SASEGT. CDR3 loop: CASLRRTGNTIYF. CDR3 coding DNA: TGTGCCAGCCTTCGACGGACTGGAAACACCATATATTTT.

This chain connects TRBV7-2 to TRBJ2-7; TRBD1 matches 8 bases. The CDR3 extends over 14 amino acids. CDR1 is SGHTA and CDR2 is FQGNSA in the germline V gene. The J segment lost 6 bases and the V segment lost 5 bases, leaving 9 bases of the junction unmatched. CDR3 amino acids: CASSPTTGESEQYF. The CDR3, as DNA: TGTGCCAGCAGCCCCACGACAGGGGAAAGCGAGCAGTACTTC.

This clonotype was picked up one time. A much larger clone is a single base away; this may be a read error. V usage is TRBV11-2 and J usage is TRBJ2-5; the D gene is possibly TRBD2 (7 bases). The last part of the DNA fits TRBJ2-1 better; the J call may be wrong. This CDR3 comprises 15 residues. Germline V gene lookup returns CDR1 SGHAT and CDR2 FQNNGV. CDR3 coding DNA: TGTGCCAGCAGCCCTAGGGGGGGACTTCAAGAGACCCAGTTCTTC. Translated: CASSPRGGLQETQFF.

Ten or more counts support this clonotype. This chain uses TRBV6-2 or TRBV6-3 with TRBJ2-3; D unclear. The length of the CDR3 is 10 residues. The V end lost 2 bases, the J end lost 10 bases, and 4 bases lay between the germline ends. Germline CDR1 reads MNHEY; CDR2 reads SVGEGT. The CDR3 reads CASSYEAQYF. For the CDR3, the DNA is TGTGCCAGCAGTTACGAGGCGCAGTATTTT.

This clonotype was observed at least ten times. This chain joins TRBV4-1 and TRBJ2-3, with D maybe TRBD1 (5 bases). Germline CDR1 reads MGHRA; CDR2 reads YSYEKL. The length of the CDR3 is 16 residues. Trimming pared 0 bases from V and 1 base from J, leaving 11 bases between. The CDR3 protein is CASSQESQGGTDTQYF. DNA for the CDR3: TGCGCCAGCAGCCAAGAATCGCAGGGTGGCACAGATACGCAGTATTTT.

This clonotype was picked up many times. The rearrangement links TRBV7-2 to TRBJ2-1; the match to TRBD2 covers 9 bases. Germline CDR1 SGHTA, CDR2 FQGNSA. V dropped 3 bases and J dropped 12; count of bases not matched to a gene: 6. The CDR3 runs 13 residues. CDR3 loop: CASSFERGVLQFF. The CDR3, as DNA: TGTGCCAGCAGCTTCGAGCGGGGGGTTTTGCAGTTCTTC.

V and J are TRBV4-3 and TRBJ2-3; 7 bases map to TRBD1. Trimming at V came to 1 base and at J to 0 bases, leaving 4 bases not matched to a gene. CDR1 and CDR2 (germline): LGHNA, YSLEER. The CDR3 has 16 amino acids. The CDR3 DNA is TGCGCCAGCAGCCAAGCTACAGGGGCTAGCACAGATACGCAGTATTTT. As protein: CASSQATGASTDTQYF.

Comments on this clonotype: A read error may produce the germline difference seen at one junction end. This rearrangement joins TRBV27 to TRBJ1-2; tentative D call: TRBD1 (5 bases). Germline CDR1 MNHEY, CDR2 SMNVEV (reference sequence). This CDR3 has 13 amino acids. CDR3 residues: CTSSWGGGNGYTF. The CDR3 coding sequence is TGTACCAGCAGTTGGGGTGGGGGGAATGGCTACACCTTC.

The rearrangement uses TRBV9 and TRBJ1-1, with D maybe TRBD1 (6 bases). CDR3 size: 18 residues. V lost 0 bases and J 3 bases, leaving 21 bases between the germline ends. Germline CDR1 and CDR2: SGDLS and YYNGEE. The CDR3 sequence: CASSVGVSGARGDTEAFF. In DNA form, the CDR3 reads TGTGCCAGCAGCGTAGGGGTATCCGGGGCAAGGGGGGACACTGAAGCTTTCTTT.

This clonotype was detected ten times or more. V usage is TRBV5-6 and J usage is TRBJ2-7; TRBD1 might be the D (5 bases). The CDR3 has 13 amino acids. Germline V gene sequence: CDR1 SGHDT, CDR2 YYEEEE. V lost 5 bases and J 3 bases, leaving 12 bases between the germline ends. The CDR3 DNA follows: TGTGCCAGCAGAACGGACACCATCTACGAGCAGTACTTC. As protein: CASRTDTIYEQYF.